This TCR beta chain was found in a study of cytomegalovirus exposure and HLA in healthy donors. It was with 60 Vbeta and 13 Jbeta primers that the PCR ran. Some clones are missing from TCRdb's copy, which holds only in-frame ones; the method was immunoSEQ multiplex PCR. This sample carries roughly 190,000 clones, roughly 77% of them seen once, and the ten largest clones take roughly 3.1%. This CDR3 is built from 15 residues. Trimming removed 4 bases at V and 6 bases at J, with 18 bases between. The V gene's germline CDR1 is SGHRS and CDR2 YFSETQ. Healthy individuals who donated bone marrow served as the donors.

The sample taken for sequencing was PBMCs. The rearrangement uses TRBV5-1 and TRBJ2-3; weak D call: TRBD2 (6 bases). This clonotype was obtained from a man aged 40-50 years in good health and CMV-seropositive. As DNA, the CDR3 is TGCGCCAGCAGCCGGGGTGCTACGGGGGTGGATACGCAGTATTTT. Translation gives CASSRGATGVDTQYF.